This TCR beta chain is from a study of blood T cell repertoires in COVID-19. Study-level information: Both acute and convalescent COVID-19 samples were obtained from the United States, Italy and Spain. T cells, B-cell-depleted T cells, or PBMCs provided the cDNA or gDNA that served as material.

In the original processing: Amplification with reference gene primers provided the estimates of nucleated cell counts. Sequencing used immunoSEQ multiplex PCR; TCRdb keeps in-frame clones, though not all of them. V, J and clone size derive from that table, while D and trimming were established from the DNA sequence. This sample has about 160,000 clones, with approximately 90% found just once. Germline CDR1 SEHNR, CDR2 FQNEAQ (reference sequence). V lost 1 base and J lost 6, with 12 bases in between. The CDR3 length is 14 residues. V gene TRBV7-9 combines with J gene TRBJ1-2; D not certain. The sequence came from an older woman with active or convalescent COVID-19. The sequenced material came from peripheral blood. CDR3 loop: CASSLVGIQNGYTF. In nucleotides, the CDR3 is TGTGCCAGCAGCTTAGTGGGCATCCAAAATGGCTACACCTTC.